This T cell receptor beta chain came from a study of CXCR3-negative and CXCR3-positive naive CD8 T cells. For the study at large: Overall TRB read output was 120 million to 150 million, and each library contained about 1.5 +/- 0.3 million reads. General study points: After cryopreservation, expression of CXCR3 was partially reduced, and most assays were run with fresh PBMCs. Naive subsets displayed similar surface CD5, and TCR strength was inferred from TRB CDR3 properties.

At around 300,000 cells each, triplicate sorts were carried out for each CD8+ T cell subset. Remarks on this clonotype: Its antigen is unknown.

With UMI labels, 5' RACE was used to prepare the TRB cDNA libraries. Reanalyzing the 5' RACE reads, TCRdb keeps one entry per CDR3 protein, without DNA. This specimen shows 70,000 to 95,000 distinct CDR3 sequences; the ten leading clones hold around 1.5%. From germline, CDR1 is SGHVS and CDR2 FNYEAQ. This CDR3 has 13 residues. This sequence joins TRBV7-6 and TRBJ2-7; TCRdb calls TRBD1, which cannot be checked without DNA. Sequenced: naive CXCR3- CD8+ T cells from blood. The subset is: CD45RO-CCR7+CD27+CD95- naive CD8+ T cells lacking CXCR3 (TNR3-). This TCR was sampled from a human donor in good health. Some clones in this sample may be carry-over from other donors' samples. CDR3 loop: CASSPSLGYEQYF. Variable domain in full (rest from reference TRBV7-6 and TRBJ2-7): GAGVSQSPRYKVTKRGQDVALRCDPISGHVSLYWYRQALGQGPEFLTYFNYEAQQDKSGLPNDRFSAERPEGSISTLTIQRTEQRDSAMYRCASSPSLGYEQYFGPGTRLTVT.